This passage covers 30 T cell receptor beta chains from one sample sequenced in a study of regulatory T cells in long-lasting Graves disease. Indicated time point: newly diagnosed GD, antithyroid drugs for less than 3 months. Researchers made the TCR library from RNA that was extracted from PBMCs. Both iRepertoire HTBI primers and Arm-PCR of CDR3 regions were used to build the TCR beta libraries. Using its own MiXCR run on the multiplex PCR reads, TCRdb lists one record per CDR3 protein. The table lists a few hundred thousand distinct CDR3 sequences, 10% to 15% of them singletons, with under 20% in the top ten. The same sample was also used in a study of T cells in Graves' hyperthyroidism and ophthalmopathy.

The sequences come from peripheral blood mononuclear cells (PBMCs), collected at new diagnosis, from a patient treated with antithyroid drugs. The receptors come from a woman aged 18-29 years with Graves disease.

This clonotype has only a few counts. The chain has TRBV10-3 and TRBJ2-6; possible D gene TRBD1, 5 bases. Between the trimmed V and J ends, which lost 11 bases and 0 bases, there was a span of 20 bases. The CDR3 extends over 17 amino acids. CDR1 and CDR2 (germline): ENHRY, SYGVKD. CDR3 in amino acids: CASRLTELYSGANVLTF. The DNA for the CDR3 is TGTGCCTCAAGGTTGACAGAACTTTACTCTGGGGCCAACGTCCTGACTTTC.

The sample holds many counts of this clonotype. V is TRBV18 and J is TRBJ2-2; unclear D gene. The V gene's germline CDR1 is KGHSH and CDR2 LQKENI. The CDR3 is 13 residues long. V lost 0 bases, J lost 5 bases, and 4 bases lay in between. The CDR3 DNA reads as TGTGCCAGCTCACCACCTGAGACCGGGGAGCTGTTTTTT. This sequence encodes CASSPPETGELFF. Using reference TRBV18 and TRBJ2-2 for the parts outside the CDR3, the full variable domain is NAGVMQNPRHLVRRRGQEARLRCSPMKGHSHVYWYRQLPEEGLKFMVYLQKENIIDESGMPKERFSAEFPKEGPSILRIQQVVRGDSAAYFCASSPPETGELFFGEGSRLTVL.

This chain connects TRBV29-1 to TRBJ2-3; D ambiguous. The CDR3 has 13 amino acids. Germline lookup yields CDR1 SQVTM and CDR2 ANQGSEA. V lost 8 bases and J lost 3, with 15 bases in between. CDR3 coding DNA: TGCAGCTCCGGATGGTCTAGTACAGATACGCAGTATTTT. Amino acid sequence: CSSGWSSTDTQYF.

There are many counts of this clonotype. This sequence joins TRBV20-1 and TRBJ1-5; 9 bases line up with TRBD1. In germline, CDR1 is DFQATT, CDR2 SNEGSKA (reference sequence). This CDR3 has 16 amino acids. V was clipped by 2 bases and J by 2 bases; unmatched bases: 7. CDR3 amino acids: CSARPVWTGGNQPQHF. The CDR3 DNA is TGCAGTGCTAGACCGGTTTGGACAGGGGGCAATCAGCCCCAGCATTTT.

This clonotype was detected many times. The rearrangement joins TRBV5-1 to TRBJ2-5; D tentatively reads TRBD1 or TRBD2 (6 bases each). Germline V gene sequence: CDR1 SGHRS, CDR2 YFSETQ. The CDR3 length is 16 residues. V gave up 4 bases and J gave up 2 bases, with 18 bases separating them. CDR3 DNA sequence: TGCGCCAGCAGCCTTATCCCACAGGGAGGTCAAGAGACCCAGTACTTC. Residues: CASSLIPQGGQETQYF.

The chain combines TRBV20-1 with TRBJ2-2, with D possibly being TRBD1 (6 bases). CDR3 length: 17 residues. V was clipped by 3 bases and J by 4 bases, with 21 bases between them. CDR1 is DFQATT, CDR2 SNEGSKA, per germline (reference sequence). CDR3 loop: CSASKTGAPTGTGELFF. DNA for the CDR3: TGCAGTGCTAGCAAAACCGGGGCGCCGACAGGCACCGGGGAGCTGTTTTTT.

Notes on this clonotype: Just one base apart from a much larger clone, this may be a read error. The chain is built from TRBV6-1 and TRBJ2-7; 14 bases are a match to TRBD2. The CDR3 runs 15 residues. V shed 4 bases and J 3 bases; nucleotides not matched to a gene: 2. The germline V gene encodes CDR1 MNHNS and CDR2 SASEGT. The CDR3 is CASSAGTSGSYEQYF. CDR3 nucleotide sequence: TGTGCCAGCAGTGCCGGGACTAGCGGGAGCTACGAGCAGTACTTC.

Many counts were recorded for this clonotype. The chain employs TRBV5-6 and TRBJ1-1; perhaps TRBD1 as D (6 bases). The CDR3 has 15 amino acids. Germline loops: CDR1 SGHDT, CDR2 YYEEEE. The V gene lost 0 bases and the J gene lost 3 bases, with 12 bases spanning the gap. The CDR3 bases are TGTGCCAGCAGCTTGGCGGGACATGGGTACACTGAAGCTTTCTTT. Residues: CASSLAGHGYTEAFF.

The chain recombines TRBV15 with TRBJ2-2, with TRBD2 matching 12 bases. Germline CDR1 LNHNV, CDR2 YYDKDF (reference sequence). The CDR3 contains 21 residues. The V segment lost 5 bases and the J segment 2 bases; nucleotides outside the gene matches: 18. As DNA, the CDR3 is TGTGCCACCAGCCGAGGTCAGGCCGGATGGACTAGCGGGATTAACACCGGGGAGCTGTTTTTT. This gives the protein CATSRGQAGWTSGINTGELFF.

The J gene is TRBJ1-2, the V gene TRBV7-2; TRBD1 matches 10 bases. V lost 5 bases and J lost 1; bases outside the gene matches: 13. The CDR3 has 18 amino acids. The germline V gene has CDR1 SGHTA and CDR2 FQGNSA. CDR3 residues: CASSPIGTGDAINYGYTF. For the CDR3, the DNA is TGTGCCAGCAGCCCAATCGGGACAGGGGACGCAATTAACTATGGCTACACCTTC.

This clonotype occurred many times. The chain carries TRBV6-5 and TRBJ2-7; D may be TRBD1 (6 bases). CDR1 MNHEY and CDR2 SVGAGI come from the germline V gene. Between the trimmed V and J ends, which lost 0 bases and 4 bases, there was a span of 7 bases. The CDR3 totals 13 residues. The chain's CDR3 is CASSYSGQYEQYF. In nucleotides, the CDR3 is TGTGCCAGCAGTTACTCCGGACAGTACGAGCAGTACTTC.

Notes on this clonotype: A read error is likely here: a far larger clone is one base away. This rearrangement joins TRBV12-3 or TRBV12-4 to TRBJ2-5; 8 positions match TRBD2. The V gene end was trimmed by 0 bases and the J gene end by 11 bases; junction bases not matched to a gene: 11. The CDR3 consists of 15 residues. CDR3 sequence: CASSLAYTGGGEQYF. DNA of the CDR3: TGTGCCAGCAGTTTAGCTTACACGGGAGGGGGGGAGCAGTACTTC.

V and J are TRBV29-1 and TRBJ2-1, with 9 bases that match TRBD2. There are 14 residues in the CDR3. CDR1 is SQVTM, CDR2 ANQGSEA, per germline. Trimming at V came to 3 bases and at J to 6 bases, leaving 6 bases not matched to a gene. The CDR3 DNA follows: TGCAGCGTTGATTTGCGGGGGGGCTTCAATGAGCAGTTCTTC. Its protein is CSVDLRGGFNEQFF.

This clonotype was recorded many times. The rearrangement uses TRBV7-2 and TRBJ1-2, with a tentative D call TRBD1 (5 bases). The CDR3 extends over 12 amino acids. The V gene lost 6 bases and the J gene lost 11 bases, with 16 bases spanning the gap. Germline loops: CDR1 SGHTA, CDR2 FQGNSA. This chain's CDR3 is CASSFDQGGYTF. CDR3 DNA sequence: TGTGCCAGCAGTTTCGACCAGGGCGGGTACACCTTC.

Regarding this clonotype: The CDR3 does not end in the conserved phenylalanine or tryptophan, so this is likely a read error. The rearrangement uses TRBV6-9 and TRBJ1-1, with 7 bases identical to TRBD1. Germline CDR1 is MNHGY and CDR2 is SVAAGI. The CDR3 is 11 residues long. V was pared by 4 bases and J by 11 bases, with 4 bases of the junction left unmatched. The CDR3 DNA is TGTGCCAGCAGTTTGGGGACAGAGGCTTTCTTA. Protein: CASSLGTEAFL.

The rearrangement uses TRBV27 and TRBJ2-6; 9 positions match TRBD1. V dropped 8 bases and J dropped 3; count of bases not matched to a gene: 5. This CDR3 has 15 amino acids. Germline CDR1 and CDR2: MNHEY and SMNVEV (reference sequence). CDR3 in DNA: TGTGCCAGCCGAGACAGGGGGGGTGGGGCCAACGTCCTGACTTTC. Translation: CASRDRGGGANVLTF.

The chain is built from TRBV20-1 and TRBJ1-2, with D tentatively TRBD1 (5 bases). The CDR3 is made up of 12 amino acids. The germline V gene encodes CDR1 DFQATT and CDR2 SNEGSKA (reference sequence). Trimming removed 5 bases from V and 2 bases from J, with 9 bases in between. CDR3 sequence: CSALDTNYGYTF. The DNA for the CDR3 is TGCAGTGCTCTGGACACAAACTATGGCTACACCTTC.

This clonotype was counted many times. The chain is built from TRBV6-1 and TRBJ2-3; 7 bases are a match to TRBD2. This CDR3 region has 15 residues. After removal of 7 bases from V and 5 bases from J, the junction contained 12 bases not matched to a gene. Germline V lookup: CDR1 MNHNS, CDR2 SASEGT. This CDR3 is CASTGGPFTGDTQYF. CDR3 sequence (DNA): TGTGCCAGCACGGGGGGACCCTTCACAGGAGATACGCAGTATTTT.

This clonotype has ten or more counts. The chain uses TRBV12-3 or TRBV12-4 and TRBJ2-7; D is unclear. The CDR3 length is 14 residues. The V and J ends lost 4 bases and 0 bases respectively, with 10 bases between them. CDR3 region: CASSWTESSYEQYF. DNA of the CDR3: TGTGCCAGCAGTTGGACGGAGAGCTCCTACGAGCAGTACTTC.

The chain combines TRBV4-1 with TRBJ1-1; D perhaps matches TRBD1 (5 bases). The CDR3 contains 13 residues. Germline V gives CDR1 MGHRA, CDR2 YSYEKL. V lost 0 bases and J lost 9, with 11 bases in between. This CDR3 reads CASSQDWGSQAFF. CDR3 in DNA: TGCGCCAGCAGCCAAGATTGGGGCAGCCAAGCTTTCTTT.

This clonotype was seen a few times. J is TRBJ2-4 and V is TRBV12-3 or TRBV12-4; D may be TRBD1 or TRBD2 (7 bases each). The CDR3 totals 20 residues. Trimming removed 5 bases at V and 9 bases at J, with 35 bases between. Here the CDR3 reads CASSNFKQDRVGAPGGIQYF. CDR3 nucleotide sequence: TGTGCCAGCAGTAACTTTAAACAAGACAGGGTCGGGGCACCGGGAGGCATTCAGTACTTC.

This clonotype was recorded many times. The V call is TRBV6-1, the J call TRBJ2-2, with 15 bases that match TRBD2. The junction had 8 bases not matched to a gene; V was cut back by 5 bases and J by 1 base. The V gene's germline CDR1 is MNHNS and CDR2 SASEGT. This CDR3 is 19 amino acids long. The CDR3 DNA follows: TGTGCCAGCAGTATACAACCGGGACTAGCGGGAGGGAACACCGGGGAGCTGTTTTTT. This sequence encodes CASSIQPGLAGGNTGELFF.

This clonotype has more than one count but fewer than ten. The CDR3 loop reads CASRPGGSGNNEQFF. CDR3 nucleotide sequence: TGTGCCAGCAGGCCCGGGGGTAGCGGAAACAATGAGCAGTTCTTC. The chain links TRBV7-3 to TRBJ2-1; tentative D call: TRBD2 (6 bases). From germline, CDR1 is SGHTA and CDR2 FQGTGA. V was shortened by 6 bases and J by 5 bases, with 17 bases between the two germline ends. CDR3 length: 15 amino acids.

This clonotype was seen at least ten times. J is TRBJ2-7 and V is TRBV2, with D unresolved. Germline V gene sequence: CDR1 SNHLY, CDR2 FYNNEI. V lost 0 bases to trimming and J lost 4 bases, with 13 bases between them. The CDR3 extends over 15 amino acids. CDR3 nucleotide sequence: TGTGCCAGCAGTGAAGCGCGACACTATAGGTACGAGCAGTACTTC. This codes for CASSEARHYRYEQYF.

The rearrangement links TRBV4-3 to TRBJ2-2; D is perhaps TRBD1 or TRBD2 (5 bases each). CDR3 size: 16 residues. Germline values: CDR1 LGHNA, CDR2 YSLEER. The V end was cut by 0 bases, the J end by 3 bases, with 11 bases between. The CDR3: CASSQEARGYTGELFF. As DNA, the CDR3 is TGCGCCAGCAGCCAAGAAGCGAGGGGATACACCGGGGAGCTGTTTTTT.

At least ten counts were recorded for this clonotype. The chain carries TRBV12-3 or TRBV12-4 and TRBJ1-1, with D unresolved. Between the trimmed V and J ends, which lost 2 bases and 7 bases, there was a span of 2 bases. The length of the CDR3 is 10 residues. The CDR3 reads CASSLNEAFF. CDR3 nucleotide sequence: TGTGCCAGCAGTTTAAATGAAGCTTTCTTT.

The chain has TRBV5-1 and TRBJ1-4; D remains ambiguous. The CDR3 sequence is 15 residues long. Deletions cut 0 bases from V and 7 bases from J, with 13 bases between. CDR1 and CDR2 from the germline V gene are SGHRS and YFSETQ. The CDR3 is CASSLGDADGEKLFF. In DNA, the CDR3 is TGCGCCAGCAGCTTGGGAGACGCCGACGGTGAAAAACTGTTTTTT.

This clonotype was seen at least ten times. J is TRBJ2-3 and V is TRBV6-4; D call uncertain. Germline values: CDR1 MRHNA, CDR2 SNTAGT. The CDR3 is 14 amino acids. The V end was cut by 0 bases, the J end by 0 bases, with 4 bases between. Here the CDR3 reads CASSDSTSTDTQYF. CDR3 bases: TGTGCCAGCAGTGACTCGACTAGCACAGATACGCAGTATTTT.

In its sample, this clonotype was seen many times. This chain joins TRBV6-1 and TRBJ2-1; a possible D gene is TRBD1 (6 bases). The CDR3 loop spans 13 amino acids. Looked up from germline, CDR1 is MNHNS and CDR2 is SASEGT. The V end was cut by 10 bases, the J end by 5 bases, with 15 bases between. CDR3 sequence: CATPGGGHNEQFF. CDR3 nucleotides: TGTGCCACCCCGGGTGGGGGCCACAATGAGCAGTTCTTC.

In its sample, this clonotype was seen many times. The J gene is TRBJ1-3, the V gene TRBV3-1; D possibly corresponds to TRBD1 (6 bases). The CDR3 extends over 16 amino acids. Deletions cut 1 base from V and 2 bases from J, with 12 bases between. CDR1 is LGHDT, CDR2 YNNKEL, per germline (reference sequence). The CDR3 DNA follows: TGTGCCAGCAGCCAAGTACGGGGGCTGGCTGGAAACACCATATATTTT. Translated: CASSQVRGLAGNTIYF.